The 30 T cell receptor beta chains in this list originate from one sample, sequenced in a study of T cell responses to AZD1222 COVID-19 vaccine. Repertoires were generated with immunoSEQ multiplex PCR, while TCRdb's copy carries only in-frame clones and drops some. The sample lists about 130,000 clones, 70% to 90% seen once, with over 1.5% in the top ten. The sequenced sample was peripheral blood, obtained on day 0 of AZD1222 vaccination. These receptors came from an adult in good health.

V is TRBV5-1 and J is TRBJ1-2; D perhaps matches TRBD1 (6 bases). CDR1 is SGHRS and CDR2 is YFSETQ in the germline V gene. CDR3 length equals 15 residues. V dropped 2 bases and J dropped 8 bases, with 19 bases sitting between them. The CDR3: CASSFRLTGSWGYTF. CDR3 DNA: TGCGCCAGCAGCTTCCGCCTTACAGGGTCGTGGGGCTACACCTTC.

This clone occurred a few times. The chain links TRBV7-9 to TRBJ2-7, with D perhaps matching TRBD2 (5 bases). Germline CDR1 reads SEHNR; CDR2 reads FQNEAQ (reference sequence). Trimming removed 5 bases from V and 1 base from J, with 9 bases in between. This CDR3 has 13 amino acids. The DNA of the CDR3 is TGTGCCAGCAGCAGGGAGTCTTCCTACGAGCAGTACTTC. It is translated as CASSRESSYEQYF.

The V call is TRBV7-9, the J call TRBJ2-7; 7 nucleotides match TRBD2. Germline CDR1 is SEHNR and CDR2 is FQNEAQ (reference sequence). The V and J ends lost 1 base and 5 bases, in that order; junction bases with no gene match: 8. This CDR3 has 15 residues. In DNA, the CDR3 is TGTGCCAGCAGCTTAGATATTGGGAGGGTCCACGAGCAGTACTTC. This codes for CASSLDIGRVHEQYF.

This chain links TRBV14 with TRBJ2-3; 7 bases fit TRBD1. The V segment lost 5 bases and the J segment 5 bases; nucleotides outside the gene matches: 13. This CDR3 is built from 16 residues. Germline lookup yields CDR1 SGHDN and CDR2 FVKESK. In DNA form, the CDR3 reads TGTGCCAGCAGCTGGTTCCGGGACAGCGGACTAGATACGCAGTATTTT. It codes for CASSWFRDSGLDTQYF.

The rearrangement links TRBV4-2 to TRBJ2-7; D not resolved. CDR3 length: 16 amino acids. The germline V gene encodes CDR1 LGHNA and CDR2 YNFKEQ. V was trimmed by 1 base and J by 2 bases, leaving 15 bases between them. CDR3 in DNA: TGTGCCAGCAGCCAAGGGTCTTCACCCCACACCTACGAGCAGTACTTC. It translates to CASSQGSSPHTYEQYF.

The chain couples TRBV19 to TRBJ2-1; 7 nucleotides match TRBD1. The CDR3 runs 21 residues. V lost 6 bases to trimming and J lost 0 bases; unmatched junction nucleotides: 23. Germline V gene sequence: CDR1 LNHDA, CDR2 SQIVND (reference sequence). CDR3 protein: CASSLVGGRTGPFSSYNEQFF. The CDR3 bases are TGTGCCAGTAGCCTGGTAGGAGGTCGGACAGGTCCTTTTAGCTCCTACAATGAGCAGTTCTTC. The full variable domain, with the rest looked up from reference TRBV19 and TRBJ2-1, is DGGITQSPKYLFRKEGQNVTLSCEQNLNHDAMYWYRQDPGQGLRLIYYSQIVNDFQKGDIAEGYSVSREKKESFPLTVTSAQKNPTAFYLCASSLVGGRTGPFSSYNEQFFGPGTRLTVL.

Turning to this clone: At one boundary the junction diverges from the germline segment, which might be a read error. This sequence joins TRBV6-1 and TRBJ2-7, with 9 bases aligning to TRBD1. The V gene's germline CDR1 is MNHNS and CDR2 SASEGT. CDR3 size: 15 residues. The CDR3 bases are TGTGCCAGCAGAGAAGGGACAGGGAGCTCCTACGAGCAGTACTTC. It specifies CASREGTGSSYEQYF.

The rearrangement links TRBV9 to TRBJ1-2; 8 bases line up with TRBD1. Germline V gene sequence: CDR1 SGDLS, CDR2 YYNGEE. The CDR3 is 15 amino acids. Germline trimming cut 3 bases from V and 6 bases from J; bases unmatched to any gene: 10. CDR3 sequence (DNA): TGTGCCAGCAGCGCTAGGACAGGGAATACCAATGGCTACACCTTC. Translated, it gives CASSARTGNTNGYTF. Using reference TRBV9 and TRBJ1-2 for the parts outside the CDR3, the full variable domain is DSGVTQTPKHLITATGQRVTLRCSPRSGDLSVYWYQQSLDQGLQFLIQYYNGEERAKGNILERFSAQQFPDLHSELNLSSLELGDSALYFCASSARTGNTNGYTFGSGTRLTVV.

This chain connects TRBV27 to TRBJ2-1; D might be TRBD1 (6 bases). Germline CDR1 is MNHEY and CDR2 is SMNVEV (reference sequence). The V and J ends lost 6 bases and 2 bases respectively, with 17 bases between them. The CDR3 has 16 residues. CDR3 loop: CASSSLQGFAYNEQFF. CDR3 nucleotide sequence: TGTGCCAGCAGCTCTCTACAGGGTTTTGCCTACAATGAGCAGTTCTTC.

This rearrangement joins TRBV28 to TRBJ2-1; tentatively, D is TRBD2 (5 bases). V was clipped by 6 bases and J by 3 bases, with 21 bases between them. Germline CDR1 reads MDHEN; CDR2 reads SYDVKM. This CDR3 region has 17 residues. Here the CDR3 reads CASSNRRLGAHYNEQFF. The CDR3 DNA is TGTGCCAGCAGCAACAGACGACTGGGAGCCCACTACAATGAGCAGTTCTTC. The whole variable domain, remainder taken from reference TRBV28 and TRBJ2-1, is DVKVTQSSRYLVKRTGEKVFLECVQDMDHENMFWYRQDPGLGLRLIYFSYDVKMKEKGDIPEGYSVSREKKERFSLILESASTNQTSMYLCASSNRRLGAHYNEQFFGPGTRLTVL.

This chain uses TRBV5-1 with TRBJ1-1; possible D gene TRBD1, 5 bases. Germline values: CDR1 SGHRS, CDR2 YFSETQ. The CDR3 sequence is 14 residues long. The ends were cut back, 3 bases at V and 1 base at J, with 10 bases in the middle. CDR3 amino acids: CASSSGGGNTEAFF. The CDR3 nucleotides are TGCGCCAGCAGCTCGGGGGGTGGGAACACTGAAGCTTTCTTT.

The rearrangement links TRBV4-1 to TRBJ1-3, with TRBD1 matching 9 bases. V shed 5 bases and J 0 bases; nucleotides not matched to a gene: 2. Germline loops: CDR1 MGHRA, CDR2 YSYEKL. CDR3 size: 15 residues. The CDR3 nucleotides are TGCGCCAGCAGCATACAGGGGGCCTCTGGAAACACCATATATTTT. Translated: CASSIQGASGNTIYF.

The rearrangement links TRBV6-2 or TRBV6-3 to TRBJ2-5; D is ambiguous. The germline V gene encodes CDR1 MNHEY and CDR2 SVGEGT. Between the trimmed V and J ends, which lost 5 bases and 4 bases, there was a span of 14 bases. This CDR3 has 14 amino acids. CDR3 bases: TGTGCCAGCAGTCTCCCCCGGGCAGCAGAGACCCAGTACTTC. This codes for CASSLPRAAETQYF.

The chain is built from TRBV7-9 and TRBJ2-1; D remains ambiguous. Deletions cut 2 bases from V and 10 bases from J, with 3 bases between. Germline V CDR1 and CDR2: SEHNR, FQNEAQ (reference sequence). The CDR3 extends over 10 amino acids. As DNA, the CDR3 is TGTGCCAGCAGCTTACAGGAGCAGTTCTTC. Protein: CASSLQEQFF.

The rearrangement uses TRBV29-1 and TRBJ2-7, with 9 bases identical to TRBD1. Germline V lookup: CDR1 SQVTM, CDR2 ANQGSEA. V gave up 7 bases and J gave up 0 bases; unmatched junction bases: 7. The CDR3 is made up of 14 amino acids. This chain's CDR3 is CSATGQGISYEQYF. The CDR3 nucleotides read TGCAGCGCCACAGGACAGGGGATCTCCTACGAGCAGTACTTC.

The chain is built from TRBV19 and TRBJ1-1, with D maybe TRBD1 (5 bases). CDR3 size: 13 residues. V was shortened by 5 bases and J by 1 base, with 8 bases between the two germline ends. Germline lookup yields CDR1 LNHDA and CDR2 SQIVND (reference sequence). The CDR3 sequence is CASSADRNTEAFF. DNA for the CDR3: TGTGCCAGTAGTGCCGACAGGAACACTGAAGCTTTCTTT.

About this clone itself: Additional DNA sequences in this sample encode the identical CDR3. The chain recombines TRBV6-5 with TRBJ1-2, with unresolved D. Trimming stripped 6 bases from V and 2 bases from J, with 10 bases between. CDR3 size: 13 residues. The V gene's germline CDR1 is MNHEY and CDR2 SVGAGI. The CDR3 DNA is TGTGCCAGCAGAACAGATCAAAACTATGGCTACACCTTC. Amino acids: CASRTDQNYGYTF.

This chain joins TRBV6-6 and TRBJ1-5, with D possibly TRBD1 on 6 matching bases. The CDR3 totals 12 residues. Trimming removed 11 bases from V and 7 bases from J, with 15 bases in between. CDR1 is MNHNY, CDR2 SVGAGI, per germline (reference sequence). The CDR3 nucleotides read TGTGCCGGAGAGGGGGAGGGGCAGCCCCAGCATTTT. It yields the protein CAGEGEGQPQHF.

V usage is TRBV6-5 and J usage is TRBJ1-2; a weak D match, TRBD1 (5 bases). The germline V gene encodes CDR1 MNHEY and CDR2 SVGAGI. Trimming removed 5 bases from V and 7 bases from J, with 11 bases in between. This CDR3 is 12 amino acids long. This chain's CDR3 is CASSQGLSGYTF. The CDR3 DNA reads as TGTGCCAGCAGTCAGGGTCTCAGTGGCTACACCTTC.

CDR3 protein: CASSPGLRNTEAFF. For the CDR3, the DNA is TGTGCCAGCAGTCCAGGGCTTCGGAACACTGAAGCTTTCTTT. The rearrangement uses TRBV6-5 and TRBJ1-1; TRBD1 might be the D (5 bases). Germline assignment: CDR1 MNHEY and CDR2 SVGAGI. CDR3 length: 14 amino acids. V lost 5 bases and J lost 1, with 11 bases in between.

This sequence joins TRBV11-3 and TRBJ2-1; D remains ambiguous. Trimming took off 3 bases at V and 1 base at J, with 7 bases between the two ends. Per germline, CDR1 SGHNT and CDR2 YENEEA. The length of the CDR3 is 14 residues. CDR3 loop: CASSFSASYNEQFF. The CDR3 DNA reads as TGTGCCAGCAGCTTCTCTGCGTCCTACAATGAGCAGTTCTTC. The full variable domain, rest sourced from reference TRBV11-3 and TRBJ2-1, is EAGVVQSPRYKIIEKKQPVAFWCNPISGHNTLYWYLQNLGQGPELLIRYENEEAVDDSQLPKDRFSAERLKGVDSTLKIQPAELGDSAVYLCASSFSASYNEQFFGPGTRLTVL.

J is TRBJ2-1 and V is TRBV28; D possibly corresponds to TRBD2 (6 bases). The CDR3 covers 13 residues. The V gene's germline CDR1 is MDHEN and CDR2 SYDVKM. Trimming shortened V by 8 bases and J by 8 bases, and 16 bases separated the two germline ends. CDR3 residues: CASLMPGVHEQFF. The CDR3, as DNA: TGTGCCAGCTTGATGCCGGGAGTTCATGAGCAGTTCTTC.

The chain carries TRBV7-2 and TRBJ2-3, with 8 bases that match TRBD2. CDR3 length: 16 residues. V shed 5 bases and J 4 bases; nucleotides not matched to a gene: 11. Germline CDR1 SGHTA, CDR2 FQGNSA. CDR3 amino acids: CASSQERGIGSDTQYF. CDR3 coding DNA: TGTGCCAGCAGCCAAGAGCGGGGGATCGGGTCAGATACGCAGTATTTT.

V is TRBV29-1 and J is TRBJ1-1; D uncertain. The CDR3 sequence is 10 residues long. Germline values: CDR1 SQVTM, CDR2 ANQGSEA. V lost 5 bases and J 6 bases, leaving 7 bases between the germline ends. CDR3 residues: CSVRGAEAFF. The CDR3 bases are TGCAGCGTTCGGGGTGCTGAAGCTTTCTTT.

The rearrangement uses TRBV6-1 and TRBJ2-3; D possibly corresponds to TRBD1 (5 bases). The CDR3 has 14 amino acids. Trimming pared 2 bases from V and 6 bases from J, leaving 12 bases between. Per germline, CDR1 MNHNS and CDR2 SASEGT. The CDR3 sequence: CASSERQSWDTQYF. The CDR3 coding sequence is TGTGCCAGCAGTGAAAGACAGAGCTGGGATACGCAGTATTTT.

The rearrangement joins TRBV7-6 to TRBJ2-1; 7 nucleotides line up with TRBD2. CDR1 is SGHVS, CDR2 FNYEAQ, per germline. This CDR3 region has 13 residues. V lost 5 bases, J lost 10 bases, and 8 bases stayed unmatched. The CDR3 protein is CASSTSGTREQFF. Written as DNA, the CDR3 is TGTGCCAGCAGCACCAGCGGGACTCGGGAGCAGTTCTTC.

This chain joins TRBV27 and TRBJ2-3; D tentatively reads TRBD1 or TRBD2 (5 bases each). CDR1 and CDR2 from the germline V gene are MNHEY and SMNVEV (reference sequence). The CDR3 contains 17 residues. Trimming stripped 5 bases from V and 4 bases from J, with 22 bases between. The CDR3 loop reads CASSPRDLLASPDTQYF. The CDR3 DNA reads TGTGCCAGCAGTCCCCGGGACCTTTTGGCATCCCCAGATACGCAGTATTTT.

CDR3 nucleotides: TGTGCCAGCAGCTTGGGACTCGGAAGCTCCTACGAGCAGTACTTC. Its translation is CASSLGLGSSYEQYF. The V call is TRBV5-4, the J call TRBJ2-7; D gene unclear. The ends were cut back, 0 bases at V and 0 bases at J, with 10 bases in the middle. Germline values: CDR1 SGHNT, CDR2 YYREEE (reference sequence). The CDR3 is 15 residues long. The full variable domain, its missing parts supplied by reference TRBV5-4 and TRBJ2-7, is ETGVTQSPTHLIKTRGQQVTLRCSSQSGHNTVSWYQQALGQGPQFIFQYYREEENGRGNFPPRFSGLQFPNYSSELNVNALELDDSALYLCASSLGLGSSYEQYFGPGTRLTVT.

The chain couples TRBV5-1 to TRBJ1-2; 7 bases align to TRBD1. The CDR3 covers 18 residues. Germline lookup yields CDR1 SGHRS and CDR2 YFSETQ. V was pared by 4 bases and J by 2 bases, with 17 bases of the junction left unmatched. CDR3 region: CASSPRLMPGQQNYGYTF. CDR3 bases: TGCGCCAGCAGCCCTAGACTTATGCCGGGACAGCAAAACTATGGCTACACCTTC. The full variable domain, rest sourced from reference TRBV5-1 and TRBJ1-2, is KAGVTQTPRYLIKTRGQQVTLSCSPISGHRSVSWYQQTPGQGLQFLFEYFSETQRNKGNFPGRFSGRQFSNSRSEMNVSTLELGDSALYLCASSPRLMPGQQNYGYTFGSGTRLTVV.

J is TRBJ1-2 and V is TRBV5-4, with 9 bases that match TRBD1. Germline lookup yields CDR1 SGHNT and CDR2 YYREEE (reference sequence). With V trimmed by 0 bases and J by 2 bases, 2 bases remained unmatched. CDR3 length: 15 residues. In DNA, the CDR3 is TGTGCCAGCAGCTTGGTGGACAGGGGAAACTATGGCTACACCTTC. Translation: CASSLVDRGNYGYTF.